This record looks at one TCR beta chain sequence and its context. This sample stems from a study of blood T cell repertoires in COVID-19. Looking at the study overall: Samples representing acute and convalescent COVID-19 were sourced from the United States, Italy and Spain. The cDNA or gDNA used as material had been derived from T cells, B-cell-depleted T cells, or PBMCs.

Authors' analysis steps: Counts of nucleated cells, estimated from reference gene primer amplification, were obtained. Measured with immunoSEQ multiplex PCR; TCRdb has only the in-frame clones, and not every one. Clone size and V and J calls were adopted from that table, with D and trimming inferred from the DNA. The repertoire consists of about 26,000 clones, with less than 90% occurring once and the leading ten covering more than 4%. CDR3 length: 13 residues. The ends were cut back, 2 bases at V and 3 bases at J, with 4 bases in the middle. CDR1 is SGHTA and CDR2 is FQGNSA in the germline V gene. The chain carries TRBV7-2 and TRBJ2-2; D gene unclear. The material sequenced was peripheral blood. This clonotype was sampled from a man between 70 and 80 years old with active COVID-19. The CDR3: CASSLQYTGELFF. The CDR3 DNA reads TGTGCCAGCAGCTTACAGTACACCGGGGAGCTGTTTTTT.